Listed below are T cell receptor beta chains from one sample, sequenced in a study of shared clonotypes between healthy human individuals. Only in-frame clones appear in the TCRdb table, and some are missing; sequencing was by immunoSEQ multiplex PCR. The data hold around 610,000 clones, with 95% to 96% observed a single time. Sequencing was carried out using naive CD8+ T cells sorted from blood. These receptors all come from a woman aged 30 to 39 in good health. Each CDR3 is given with its conserved first and last residue. A D gene is named only where the DNA matches it firmly.

>NA|TRBV27|TRBJ2-3
CASRPGLSPTDTQYF
>NA|TRBV5-6|TRBJ2-3
CASSSSTDTQYF
>NA|TRBV27|TRBJ2-1
CASRGLGSQQFF
>NA|TRBV7-9|TRBJ2-1
CASSHSLSSYNEQFF
>NA|TRBV1|TRBJ1-1
CTSDPAQWDTEAFF
>NA|TRBV4-1|TRBJ2-7
CASSLQFGGRRGSYEQYF
>NA|TRBV7-9|TRBJ1-1
CASSGGTRTEAFF
>NA|TRBV11-2|TRBJ2-7
CASSPLELLSEQYF
>NA|TRBV27|TRBJ1-3
CASSSRTSGNTIYF
>NA|TRBV28|TRBJ2-1
CASSHPGNNEQFF
>NA|TRBV6-6|TRBJ2-7
CASSPSSYEQYF
>NA|TRBV28|TRBJ2-3
CASSDPGTQYF
>TRBD1|TRBV5-1|NA
CASSQGQGRNEQYF
>NA|TRBV14|TRBJ1-2
CASSQDHSNYGYTF
>NA|TRBV7-3|TRBJ1-3
CASSLSGGFGNTIYF
>TRBD1|TRBV28|TRBJ1-3
CASSPPRDRMRNTIYF
>NA|TRBV11-2|TRBJ2-1
CASSLAPRGHYNEQFF
>NA|TRBV7-9|TRBJ2-7
CASRPLTQPSSYEQYF
>TRBD2|TRBV13|TRBJ2-5
CASSGTSGRGARETQYF
>TRBD2|TRBV28|TRBJ2-7
CASSFGLEDEQYF
>NA|TRBV5-4|TRBJ1-1
CASSLAGADTEAFF
>NA|TRBV7-9|TRBJ2-7
CASSLGPHGYEQYF
>NA|TRBV5-8|TRBJ2-3
CASSFGDKLGTQYF
>NA|TRBV4-1|TRBJ2-2
CASSQHTGRGGELFF
>NA|TRBV5-5|TRBJ2-7
CASSFRQQYYEQYF
>TRBD1|TRBV27|TRBJ1-3
CASSSRGPFSGNTIYF
>NA|TRBV6-6|TRBJ1-1
CASSYSPRAGNTEAFF
>NA|TRBV28|TRBJ2-7
CASSSGLSSYEQYF
>TRBD2|TRBV7-9|TRBJ2-7
CASSPGTSYYEQYF
>NA|TRBV29-1|TRBJ2-7
CSVVGTGIYEQYF
>NA|TRBV9|TRBJ2-1
CASSVENPNEQFF
>NA|TRBV19|TRBJ1-4
CASSTGEKLFF
>NA|TRBV7-9|TRBJ1-5
CASSLGRNQPQHF
>NA|TRBV6-1|TRBJ2-5
CASSETITETQYF